This entry lists 25 T cell receptor beta chains sequenced from one sample in a study of cytomegalovirus exposure and HLA in healthy donors. Vbeta (60) and Jbeta (13) primers were used in the PCR. Generated by immunoSEQ multiplex PCR, the TCRdb table keeps only in-frame clones and is missing some. Across more than 70,000 clones, the top ten clones capture under 1.5% of the sample. The specimen sequenced was PBMCs. Source of these receptors: a woman between 55 and 75 years old in good health and CMV-seronegative.

The genes are TRBV28 and TRBJ1-2; 7 bases fit TRBD1. Germline lookup yields CDR1 MDHEN and CDR2 SYDVKM. With 7 bases clipped from V and 7 bases from J, the junction kept 6 bases outside the gene matches. The CDR3 extends over 12 amino acids. CDR3 region: CASTTQGSGYTF. DNA for the CDR3: TGTGCCAGCACTACACAGGGGAGTGGCTACACCTTC.

The V call is TRBV27, the J call TRBJ2-3, with D perhaps TRBD1 (5 bases). The CDR3 has 15 residues. Germline V CDR1 and CDR2: MNHEY, SMNVEV (reference sequence). Trimming shortened V by 3 bases and J by 4 bases, and 14 bases separated the two germline ends. The CDR3 nucleotides are TGTGCCAGCAGTTTTAGGGCCAGCAGGGCAGATACGCAGTATTTT. Residues: CASSFRASRADTQYF.

V is TRBV4-1 and J is TRBJ1-4; D is unclear. Germline CDR1 and CDR2: MGHRA and YSYEKL. V gave up 0 bases and J gave up 2 bases, with 10 bases separating them. The CDR3 contains 16 residues. The CDR3 DNA follows: TGCGCCAGCAGCCAAGAGGGAGGGAATACTAATGAAAAACTGTTTTTT. Protein product: CASSQEGGNTNEKLFF.

The chain employs TRBV7-2 and TRBJ2-7; 10 bases line up with TRBD2. The CDR3 sequence is 14 residues long. Trimming at V came to 5 bases and at J to 3 bases, leaving 4 bases not matched to a gene. From germline, CDR1 is SGHTA and CDR2 FQGNSA. CDR3 sequence: CASSVSGRFYEQYF. DNA for the CDR3: TGTGCCAGCAGCGTTAGCGGGAGGTTCTACGAGCAGTACTTC.

This chain uses TRBV7-9 with TRBJ1-2; D unclear. V was trimmed by 2 bases and J by 8 bases, leaving 21 bases between them. Looked up from germline, CDR1 is SEHNR and CDR2 is FQNEAQ (reference sequence). The length of the CDR3 is 16 residues. CDR3 region: CASSLPKTWEVVGYTF. Written as DNA, the CDR3 is TGTGCCAGCAGCTTACCGAAAACCTGGGAGGTGGTAGGCTACACCTTC.

This chain links TRBV5-1 with TRBJ2-3; a weak D match, TRBD2 (5 bases). The CDR3 length is 14 residues. V was cut by 0 bases and J by 2 bases, with 7 bases left in between. Germline CDR1 SGHRS, CDR2 YFSETQ. CDR3 coding DNA: TGCGCCAGCAGCTTGGGGGAGTCCACAGATACGCAGTATTTT. Translating it yields CASSLGESTDTQYF.

This chain connects TRBV29-1 to TRBJ1-2; D is ambiguous. Deletions cut 3 bases from V and 0 bases from J, with 20 bases between. The germline V gene has CDR1 SQVTM and CDR2 ANQGSEA. CDR3 length equals 17 residues. Here the CDR3 DNA reads TGCAGCGTTGACTCGGGGTGGGGTCTAGCGACTAACTATGGCTACACCTTC. This codes for CSVDSGWGLATNYGYTF.

This clone is labeled medium-sized based on frequency. The gene calls are TRBV10-3 and TRBJ1-2; D unclear. The ends were cut back, 2 bases at V and 6 bases at J, with 19 bases in the middle. The CDR3 has 16 amino acids. The V gene's germline CDR1 is ENHRY and CDR2 SYGVKD. The CDR3 protein is CAISETVEWGDHGYTF. In nucleotides, the CDR3 is TGTGCCATCAGTGAGACCGTCGAGTGGGGAGATCATGGCTACACCTTC.

CDR3 in DNA: TGTGCCAGCAGCTTAGTTTCTTTAGCGGGAGGGTCCGATACGCAGTATTTT. It encodes CASSLVSLAGGSDTQYF. The rearrangement links TRBV11-2 to TRBJ2-3; 11 bases align to TRBD2. The CDR3 covers 17 residues. Per germline, CDR1 SGHAT and CDR2 FQNNGV. Trimming cost V 1 base and J 6 bases; bases outside gene matches: 9.

The chain uses TRBV2 and TRBJ1-4; D possibly corresponds to TRBD1 (6 bases). The CDR3 length is 14 residues. The ends were cut back, 10 bases at V and 7 bases at J, with 19 bases in the middle. Germline V gene lookup returns CDR1 SNHLY and CDR2 FYNNEI. Written as DNA, the CDR3 is TGTGCCACCCACAAGGACAGCGTCCCTGAAAAACTGTTTTTT. Translated, it gives CATHKDSVPEKLFF.

The J gene is TRBJ2-3, the V gene TRBV10-3; D not resolved. Germline V gene sequence: CDR1 ENHRY, CDR2 SYGVKD. The germline V and J ends were trimmed by 0 bases and 2 bases, with 6 bases remaining between them. CDR3 length equals 14 residues. Here the CDR3 reads CAISESMATDTQYF. DNA for the CDR3: TGTGCCATCAGTGAGTCGATGGCCACAGATACGCAGTATTTT.

The CDR3 DNA sequence: TGTGCCAGCAGTTTTGGTGCAGGGCTCCCCCAGTACTTC. Amino acids: CASSFGAGLPQYF. The genes are TRBV27 and TRBJ2-7, with a tentative D call TRBD1 (5 bases). Trimming took off 3 bases at V and 10 bases at J, with 16 bases between the two ends. The germline gives CDR1 MNHEY, CDR2 SMNVEV (reference sequence). The CDR3 consists of 13 residues.

The rearrangement links TRBV28 to TRBJ1-4; D may be TRBD1 (6 bases). Germline V lookup: CDR1 MDHEN, CDR2 SYDVKM. The CDR3 covers 15 residues. V lost 7 bases and J 4 bases, leaving 16 bases between the germline ends. The CDR3 nucleotides read TGTGCCAGCAAACCCCAGACAGGAGGTAATGAAAAACTGTTTTTT. Its protein is CASKPQTGGNEKLFF.

On this clone: At one end the junction does not follow the germline gene, possibly because of a read error. The chain carries TRBV29-1 and TRBJ2-5; 7 bases agree with TRBD2. The germline gives CDR1 SQVTM, CDR2 ANQGSEA. This CDR3 has 15 residues. CDR3 in DNA: TGCAGCGTTGAAGGTCCGGGGGGTTGGCAAGAGGCCCAGTACTTC. It specifies CSVEGPGGWQEAQYF.

The CDR3, as DNA: TGTGCCAGCAGCCCATCCCCCAGCGGTCCAGATACGCAGTATTTT. Residues: CASSPSPSGPDTQYF. This chain uses TRBV11-2 with TRBJ2-3; maybe TRBD2 (5 bases). The length of the CDR3 is 15 residues. Germline lookup yields CDR1 SGHAT and CDR2 FQNNGV. Trimming took off 5 bases at V and 4 bases at J, with 16 bases between the two ends.

The gene calls are TRBV27 and TRBJ1-4; D remains ambiguous. The CDR3 runs 15 residues. With 5 bases removed from V and 7 bases from J, the gap between germline ends came to 17 bases. Germline V CDR1 and CDR2: MNHEY, SMNVEV (reference sequence). The chain's CDR3 is CASSPYAPRSEKLFF. DNA of the CDR3: TGTGCCAGCAGTCCCTATGCACCCCGTAGTGAAAAACTGTTTTTT. The full variable domain, with the rest looked up from reference TRBV27 and TRBJ1-4, is EAQVTQNPRYLITVTGKKLTVTCSQNMNHEYMSWYRQDPGLGLRQIYYSMNVEVTDKGDVPEGYKVSRKEKRNFPLILESPSPNQTSLYFCASSPYAPRSEKLFFGSGTQLSVL.

The V call is TRBV19, the J call TRBJ1-2; D gene unclear. V lost 2 bases and J lost 3, with 7 bases in between. CDR1 is LNHDA, CDR2 SQIVND, per germline (reference sequence). CDR3 size: 13 residues. The chain's CDR3 is CASSITEYYGYTF. The CDR3 region has the DNA TGTGCCAGTAGTATAACGGAGTACTATGGCTACACCTTC.

The rearrangement links TRBV19 to TRBJ1-2; 8 bases are a match to TRBD1. The CDR3 has 13 amino acids. The trim removed 5 bases at V and 3 bases at J, leaving 2 bases unmatched. From germline, CDR1 is LNHDA and CDR2 SQIVND (reference sequence). The CDR3 region has the DNA TGTGCCAGTAGTTCACAGGGGGACTATGGCTACACCTTC. It is translated as CASSSQGDYGYTF.

This rearrangement joins TRBV5-1 to TRBJ2-2; possible D gene TRBD1, 5 bases. Germline-derived CDR1 and CDR2 are SGHRS and YFSETQ. The V gene lost 2 bases and the J gene lost 0 bases, with 8 bases spanning the gap. The CDR3 length is 15 residues. CDR3 DNA: TGCGCCAGCAGCTTTCAGGGTTCGAACACCGGGGAGCTGTTTTTT. Translation: CASSFQGSNTGELFF. Looking up the rest from reference TRBV5-1 and TRBJ2-2 gives the full variable domain: KAGVTQTPRYLIKTRGQQVTLSCSPISGHRSVSWYQQTPGQGLQFLFEYFSETQRNKGNFPGRFSGRQFSNSRSEMNVSTLELGDSALYLCASSFQGSNTGELFFGEGSRLTVL.

This rearrangement joins TRBV10-1 to TRBJ2-2; TRBD1 is a possible D gene (6 bases). The germline gives CDR1 WNHNN, CDR2 SYGVQD (reference sequence). The V gene lost 1 base and the J gene lost 10 bases, with 13 bases spanning the gap. This CDR3 is built from 14 residues. CDR3 coding DNA: TGCGCCAGCAGTGAGTTCTCAGGGGTGGAGGAGCTGTTTTTT. Amino acid sequence: CASSEFSGVEELFF.

V is TRBV10-3 and J is TRBJ2-7; 13 positions agree with TRBD2. Germline CDR1 and CDR2: ENHRY and SYGVKD. J gave up 0 bases and V 3 bases, and 8 bases lay outside the gene matches. This CDR3 comprises 18 residues. The CDR3 protein is CAISDAGLAGSRSYEQYF. The CDR3 DNA reads TGTGCCATCAGTGATGCGGGACTAGCGGGATCCCGCTCCTACGAGCAGTACTTC.

This sequence joins TRBV7-3 and TRBJ2-2, with D unresolved. The CDR3 totals 14 residues. Germline CDR1 and CDR2: SGHTA and FQGTGA. Trimming took off 1 base at V and 5 bases at J, with 8 bases between the two ends. The chain's CDR3 is CASSLRGGTGELFF. The CDR3 DNA sequence: TGTGCCAGCAGCTTAAGAGGTGGGACCGGGGAGCTGTTTTTT. The full variable domain, with the rest looked up from reference TRBV7-3 and TRBJ2-2, is GAGVSQTPSNKVTEKGKYVELRCDPISGHTALYWYRQSLGQGPEFLIYFQGTGAADDSGLPNDRFFAVRPEGSVSTLKIQRTERGDSAVYLCASSLRGGTGELFFGEGSRLTVL.

The genes are TRBV7-2 and TRBJ2-1; 12 bases match TRBD2. The CDR3 totals 15 residues. V lost 1 base to trimming and J lost 9 bases; unmatched junction nucleotides: 4. Germline-derived CDR1 and CDR2 are SGHTA and FQGNSA. This CDR3 reads CASSLDTSGRFEQFF. In DNA form, the CDR3 reads TGTGCCAGCAGCTTAGATACTAGCGGGAGGTTTGAGCAGTTCTTC.

This chain links TRBV4-1 with TRBJ2-5; D is uncertain. CDR1 is MGHRA, CDR2 YSYEKL, per germline. This CDR3 comprises 15 residues. Between the trimmed V and J ends, which lost 3 bases and 0 bases, there was a span of 11 bases. Written as DNA, the CDR3 is TGCGCCAGCAGCCACCCCGACACCTACCAAGAGACCCAGTACTTC. Encoded protein: CASSHPDTYQETQYF.

V is TRBV7-9 and J is TRBJ1-1; D not resolved. With 1 base removed from V and 0 bases from J, the gap between germline ends came to 12 bases. This CDR3 contains 16 residues. Germline V gene data show CDR1 as SEHNR and CDR2 as FQNEAQ (reference sequence). The CDR3 spells CASSLGAAPMNTEAFF. For the CDR3, the DNA is TGTGCCAGCAGCTTAGGGGCCGCCCCCATGAACACTGAAGCTTTCTTT.